This T cell receptor beta chain came from a study of CD8 T cells in ankylosing spondylitis. General study findings and limits: Seemingly distinctive of ankylosing spondylitis blood was a TCR beta motif formed by eight highly homologous variants.

The length of the CDR3 is 14 residues. The germline V gene encodes CDR1 MNHEY and CDR2 SVGEGT. V lost 2 bases, J lost 6 bases, and 10 bases lay in between. In its sample, this clonotype was seen many times. The antigen is undetermined. TCRdb re-derived calls from the 5' RACE reads in MiXCR, one entry per CDR3 protein. The data show approximately 300,000 distinct CDR3 sequences, approximately 8.2% seen once. The clonotype originates from a male donor with ankylosing spondylitis. The chain employs TRBV6-2 or TRBV6-3 and TRBJ2-2; D might be TRBD1 (6 bases). The sequenced material came from blood, either unsorted or a sorted T cell fraction (not recorded which). CDR3 in amino acids: CASSYGGRPGELFF. The CDR3 DNA is TGTGCCAGCAGTTACGGGGGCCGTCCCGGGGAGCTGTTTTTT.